This section outlines one TCR beta chain sequence together with its context. Its antigen is not identified. Splitting of each subset's genomic DNA was done evenly across several immunoSEQ plates. The repertoire was sequenced with immunoSEQ multiplex PCR; TCRdb's copy has only in-frame clones and lacks some. The sample contains over 2 million clones, approximately 95% of which appear only once. CDR1 WNHNN and CDR2 SYGVQD come from the germline V gene (reference sequence). The CDR3 totals 18 residues. V lost 0 bases, J lost 5 bases, and 22 bases lay in between. These data are taken from a study of shared clonotypes between healthy human individuals. Study-level findings and limits: The low donor count limited represented genetic and exposure-history diversity. Sequencing of the sorted subsets was shown by rarefaction to be incomplete despite large depth. Among donors, sharing of clonotypes was expected to be affected by sequencing depth.

This sequence was found in a man between 18 and 29 years old in good health. Specimen: naive CD4+ T cells sorted from blood. Subset denoted: CD45RA+ positively selected. This chain connects TRBV10-1 to TRBJ2-5; D perhaps matches TRBD2 (6 bases). The CDR3 reads CASSESIGLGTRGETQYF. CDR3 coding DNA: TGCGCCAGCAGTGAGTCGATAGGGTTGGGTACCCGGGGGGAGACCCAGTACTTC.